This TCR beta chain was obtained from a study of T-cell reconstitution after alpha-beta-depleted transplantation in children. This clonotype has just one count. Antigen: not known. CDR3 size: 12 residues. Unique molecular identifiers featured in how the TCRbeta library was prepared. MiXCR, run by TCRdb on the PCR reads, gives a single entry per CDR3 protein. The table records some 200,000 distinct CDR3 sequences, 6.3% of them present only once. Study findings and constraints: One year post-transplant, T-cell counts and diversity were largely derived from T cells produced anew.

This TCR was sampled from a girl under three years old with combined immunodeficiency, due to receive a stem cell transplant. The chain has TRBV8-2 and TRBJ2-3. TRBV8-2 is a listed pseudogene. Sequenced material: PBMCs, taken before TCRalphabeta/CD19-depleted stem cell transplant. CDR3 sequence (DNA): TGTGGCAGCAGCTCTTCCACAGATACGCAGTATTTT. Translated, it gives CGSSSSTDTQYF.